These 13 T cell receptor beta chains originate from one sample sequenced in a study of response to subunit inactivated influenza vaccine. Via MiXCR, TCRdb re-called the RT-PCR reads, giving one row per CDR3 protein. The sample includes approximately 700,000 distinct CDR3 sequences, around 16% of them seen just once. The sequences come from PBMCs from blood, collected about 12 days after vaccination. Receptors originate from a man aged 45-65 years who received an inactivated influenza vaccine.

This clonotype has more than one count but fewer than ten. The V and J genes are TRBV2 and TRBJ2-7, with 13 bases matching TRBD2. CDR1 and CDR2 from the germline V gene are SNHLY and FYNNEI. With 6 bases clipped from V and 3 bases from J, the junction kept 5 bases outside the gene matches. This CDR3 is 15 amino acids long. The CDR3 protein is CASRGTSGRDYEQYF. CDR3 in DNA: TGTGCCAGCAGGGGTACTAGCGGGAGGGACTACGAGCAGTACTTC.

This clonotype was seen a handful of times. J is TRBJ2-1 and V is TRBV10-2; D is perhaps TRBD2 (6 bases). Germline values: CDR1 WSHSY, CDR2 SAAADI. The CDR3 is made up of 16 amino acids. The V end was cut by 2 bases, the J end by 0 bases, with 11 bases between. As DNA, the CDR3 is TGCGCCAGCAGTGAGCCGACTAGTGCCTCCTACAATGAGCAGTTCTTC. Protein: CASSEPTSASYNEQFF.

CDR3 nucleotides: TGTGCCACCAGCTCCGAAGGGGACAGGGGGAGCGAGCAGTACTTC. It yields the protein CATSSEGDRGSEQYF. This chain links TRBV15 with TRBJ2-7; 11 bases are a match to TRBD1. The CDR3 totals 15 residues. Looked up from germline, CDR1 is LNHNV and CDR2 is YYDKDF (reference sequence). Trimming removed 5 bases from V and 6 bases from J; junction bases left unmatched: 9. Looking up the rest from reference TRBV15 and TRBJ2-7 gives the full variable domain: DAMVIQNPRYQVTQFGKPVTLSCSQTLNHNVMYWYQQKSSQAPKLLFHYYDKDFNNEADTPDNFQSRRPNTSFCFLDIRSPGLGDTAMYLCATSSEGDRGSEQYFGPGTRLTVT.

The V and J genes are TRBV7-2 and TRBJ2-2; TRBD2 matches 7 bases. The CDR3 covers 15 residues. The germline V gene encodes CDR1 SGHTA and CDR2 FQGNSA. The V gene end was trimmed by 5 bases and the J gene end by 5 bases; junction bases not matched to a gene: 8. The CDR3 DNA reads as TGTGCCAGCAGCCCTCGACTAGCTTTTACCGGGGAGCTGTTTTTT. It yields the protein CASSPRLAFTGELFF.

Points on this clonotype: Being one base from a much bigger clone, this may be a read error. The chain links TRBV12-3 or TRBV12-4 to TRBJ2-2, with a weak D call TRBD2 (5 bases). Trimming removed 3 bases at V and 6 bases at J, with 8 bases between. The CDR3 loop spans 13 amino acids. As DNA, the CDR3 is TGTGCCAGCAGTTTCCACGGGGCCGGGGAGCTGTTTTTT. Residues: CASSFHGAGELFF.

This clonotype appeared a few times. The chain combines TRBV18 with TRBJ2-2; D is undetermined. Germline V gene lookup returns CDR1 KGHSH and CDR2 LQKENI. The CDR3 length is 14 residues. Trimming left V 2 bases short and J 0 bases short, with 4 bases between. The CDR3: CASSPWANTGELFF. The CDR3 coding sequence is TGTGCCAGCTCACCATGGGCGAACACCGGGGAGCTGTTTTTT.

This clonotype was found a few times. The gene calls are TRBV20-1 and TRBJ2-7; D not resolved. Trimming cost V 6 bases and J 4 bases, with 10 bases left between them. Germline V gives CDR1 DFQATT, CDR2 SNEGSKA (reference sequence). There are 11 residues in the CDR3. This CDR3 is CSAAVKYEQYF. DNA for the CDR3: TGCAGTGCGGCCGTAAAGTACGAGCAGTACTTC.

This clonotype was found a few times. The chain is built from TRBV6-1 and TRBJ2-1; D may be TRBD1 or TRBD2 (5 bases each). V was pared by 7 bases and J by 0 bases, with 13 bases between. The CDR3 spans 15 residues. CDR1 is MNHNS, CDR2 SASEGT, per germline. This CDR3 is CASTEGPSSYNEQFF. CDR3 DNA sequence: TGTGCCAGCACCGAGGGGCCCAGCTCCTACAATGAGCAGTTCTTC.

Only a few counts were recorded for this clonotype. V and J are TRBV9 and TRBJ2-5; D gene ambiguous. With 0 bases removed from V and 4 bases from J, the gap between germline ends came to 13 bases. This CDR3 region has 15 residues. Germline V gene lookup returns CDR1 SGDLS and CDR2 YYNGEE. The CDR3 nucleotides are TGTGCCAGCAGCGTAGCAGGCGCTGCCCTAGAGACCCAGTACTTC. This translates into CASSVAGAALETQYF.

The chain employs TRBV28 and TRBJ2-5; TRBD2 matches 15 bases. This CDR3 region has 16 residues. After removal of 6 bases from V and 4 bases from J, the junction contained 6 bases not matched to a gene. Germline lookup yields CDR1 MDHEN and CDR2 SYDVKM. CDR3 DNA: TGTGCCAGCAGAGGTGGACTAGCGGGAGGGCGAGAGACCCAGTACTTC. It yields the protein CASRGGLAGGRETQYF.

This clonotype has at least ten counts. The genes are TRBV7-6 and TRBJ2-5; possible D gene TRBD1, 5 bases. CDR3 size: 13 residues. V lost 1 base to trimming and J lost 4 bases, with 7 bases between them. Germline CDR1 SGHVS, CDR2 FNYEAQ. CDR3 DNA: TGTGCCAGCAGCTTAGACAGGCTAGAGACCCAGTACTTC. It specifies CASSLDRLETQYF.

V and J are TRBV20-1 and TRBJ2-7; TRBD1 matches 11 bases. The V segment lost 2 bases and the J segment 3 bases; nucleotides outside the gene matches: 3. The CDR3 spans 14 residues. In germline, CDR1 is DFQATT, CDR2 SNEGSKA (reference sequence). CDR3 nucleotide sequence: TGCAGTGCTAGACAGGGGACAGGGGGCTACGAGCAGTACTTC. Amino acids: CSARQGTGGYEQYF.

The chain joins TRBV20-1 to TRBJ1-1; D is unclear. The CDR3 has 15 amino acids. Germline V CDR1 and CDR2: DFQATT, SNEGSKA (reference sequence). V lost 2 bases and J 1 base, leaving 14 bases between the germline ends. The CDR3 DNA reads TGCAGTGCTAGATCTACTAACACGCGGAACACTGAAGCTTTCTTT. This encodes CSARSTNTRNTEAFF.